Presented here are 29 T cell receptor beta chains from one specimen sequenced in a study of beta chain features in type 1 diabetes. Every isolated RNA sample was fully reverse transcribed, so sequencing captured expressed TCRB transcripts. Sequenced by immunoSEQ multiplex PCR; TCRdb stores in-frame clones only, minus some. The sample includes hundreds of thousands of clones, 9.5% to 12% of them seen just once. Sequenced material: naive CD4+ T cells from blood. The origin of the receptors is a woman aged 18-29 years in good health.

The chain uses TRBV7-3 and TRBJ2-1; D is uncertain. This CDR3 region has 14 residues. Trimming took off 5 bases at V and 2 bases at J, with 10 bases between the two ends. Germline assignment: CDR1 SGHTA and CDR2 FQGTGA. CDR3 nucleotide sequence: TGTGCCAGCAGCCCCCAACCCACCTACAATGAGCAGTTCTTC. The encoded protein is CASSPQPTYNEQFF. Filled out from reference TRBV7-3 and TRBJ2-1, the complete variable domain reads GAGVSQTPSNKVTEKGKYVELRCDPISGHTALYWYRQSLGQGPEFLIYFQGTGAADDSGLPNDRFFAVRPEGSVSTLKIQRTERGDSAVYLCASSPQPTYNEQFFGPGTRLTVL.

This clone was seen a handful of times. This chain links TRBV29-1 with TRBJ1-1, with D perhaps matching TRBD1 (6 bases). The CDR3 runs 13 residues. The germline gives CDR1 SQVTM, CDR2 ANQGSEA. The V end was cut by 8 bases, the J end by 1 base, with 14 bases between. The CDR3 sequence is CSIVQQGNTEAFF. CDR3 nucleotide sequence: TGCAGCATCGTTCAACAGGGGAACACTGAAGCTTTCTTT.

This sequence joins TRBV28 and TRBJ2-5, with D possibly matching TRBD2 (6 bases). V was pared by 5 bases and J by 7 bases, with 20 bases between. The CDR3 sequence is 15 residues long. Germline V lookup: CDR1 MDHEN, CDR2 SYDVKM. In DNA form, the CDR3 reads TGTGCCAGCAGTCCCCGAAGGGCGGGGATCGGGACCCAGTACTTC. Translated: CASSPRRAGIGTQYF.

Concerning this clone itself: Other DNA sequences within the sample encode an identical CDR3. The CDR3 nucleotides read TGTGCCTGGGCGCAGGGGGATACGCAGTATTTT. Its translation: CAWAQGDTQYF. The gene calls are TRBV30 and TRBJ2-3, with a possible D match to TRBD1 (6 bases). The V gene lost 5 bases and the J gene lost 6 bases, with 9 bases spanning the gap. The CDR3 runs 11 residues. Germline CDR1 and CDR2: GTSNPN and SVGIG (reference sequence). Filled out from reference TRBV30 and TRBJ2-3, the complete variable domain reads SQTIHQWPATLVQPVGSPLSLECTVEGTSNPNLYWYRQAAGRGLQLLFYSVGIGQISSEVPQNLSASRPQDRQFILSSKKLLLSDSGFYLCAWAQGDTQYFGPGTRLTVL.

This clone was seen a few times. V usage is TRBV6-5 and J usage is TRBJ2-7, with 10 bases that match TRBD1. CDR3 size: 14 residues. The germline CDR1 and CDR2 sequences are MNHEY and SVGAGI. The trim removed 7 bases at V and 7 bases at J, leaving 10 bases unmatched. CDR3 DNA sequence: TGTGCCAGCAAGGGACAGGGGCGGGTAGGAGAGCAGTACTTC. Its protein product is CASKGQGRVGEQYF.

This chain links TRBV29-1 with TRBJ2-4, with D perhaps TRBD1 (6 bases). Per germline, CDR1 SQVTM and CDR2 ANQGSEA. The CDR3 totals 13 residues. V lost 6 bases and J lost 4, with 13 bases in between. The CDR3 loop is CSVLDRGKNIQYF. The DNA for the CDR3 is TGCAGCGTACTGGACAGAGGGAAAAACATTCAGTACTTC.

This clone was counted a few times. The CDR3 loop reads CASSQFQGGGYNEQFF. DNA for the CDR3: TGTGCCAGCAGCCAATTTCAGGGAGGGGGATACAATGAGCAGTTCTTC. This rearrangement joins TRBV4-2 to TRBJ2-1; tentative D call: TRBD2 (7 bases). CDR1 LGHNA and CDR2 YNFKEQ come from the germline V gene. This CDR3 region has 16 residues. Trimming stripped 2 bases from V and 4 bases from J, with 15 bases between.

This clone was counted a few times. J is TRBJ2-5 and V is TRBV7-2; D unresolved. From germline, CDR1 is SGHTA and CDR2 FQGNSA. Trimming removed 4 bases at V and 1 base at J, with 4 bases between. The CDR3 has 12 residues. CDR3 loop: CASSWGQETQYF. The CDR3 coding sequence is TGTGCCAGCAGCTGGGGCCAAGAGACCCAGTACTTC.

This clone was observed a few times. This rearrangement joins TRBV7-2 to TRBJ1-1; unclear D gene. Germline CDR1 is SGHTA and CDR2 is FQGNSA. The V end lost 4 bases, the J end lost 3 bases, and 6 bases lay between the germline ends. This CDR3 region has 12 residues. The CDR3 protein is CASSSLYTEAFF. CDR3 in DNA: TGTGCCAGCAGCTCATTATACACTGAAGCTTTCTTT.

This clone has only a few counts. The chain links TRBV7-3 to TRBJ2-2; D may be TRBD2 (6 bases). Germline V gene lookup returns CDR1 SGHTA and CDR2 FQGTGA. This CDR3 region has 17 residues. Trimming took off 3 bases at V and 2 bases at J, with 16 bases between the two ends. In DNA form, the CDR3 reads TGTGCCAGCAGCTTGTACCCCCCGGGACTTAACACCGGGGAGCTGTTTTTT. It translates to CASSLYPPGLNTGELFF.

The chain joins TRBV30 to TRBJ2-6, with D perhaps matching TRBD1 (6 bases). The ends were cut back, 1 base at V and 5 bases at J, with 21 bases in the middle. Looked up from germline, CDR1 is GTSNPN and CDR2 is SVGIG (reference sequence). The CDR3 consists of 18 residues. This chain's CDR3 is CAWSDRILTGYWANVLTF. DNA for the CDR3: TGTGCCTGGAGTGACCGAATCCTCACAGGGTACTGGGCCAACGTCCTGACTTTC. The whole variable domain, filled in from reference TRBV30 and TRBJ2-6, reads SQTIHQWPATLVQPVGSPLSLECTVEGTSNPNLYWYRQAAGRGLQLLFYSVGIGQISSEVPQNLSASRPQDRQFILSSKKLLLSDSGFYLCAWSDRILTGYWANVLTFGAGSRLTVL.

This clone was recorded a few times. This sequence joins TRBV12-5 and TRBJ2-5, with a tentative D call TRBD2 (6 bases). Per the germline V gene, CDR1 is LGHNT and CDR2 is FRNRAP. This CDR3 is 15 amino acids long. Trimming shortened V by 4 bases and J by 2 bases, and 14 bases separated the two germline ends. The CDR3 region has the DNA TGTGCTAGTGGTTGGGGAGGTGGCGCGCAAGAGACCCAGTACTTC. It translates to CASGWGGGAQETQYF. The full variable domain, its missing parts supplied by reference TRBV12-5 and TRBJ2-5, is DARVTQTPRHKVTEMGQEVTMRCQPILGHNTVFWYRQTMMQGLELLAYFRNRAPLDDSGMPKDRFSAEMPDATLATLKIQPSEPRDSAVYFCASGWGGGAQETQYFGPGTRLLVL.

The V gene is TRBV7-2, the J gene TRBJ2-3; D is possibly TRBD1 (5 bases). Germline CDR1 is SGHTA and CDR2 is FQGNSA. Trimming cost V 1 base and J 5 bases, with 13 bases left between them. The CDR3 length is 15 residues. DNA for the CDR3: TGTGCCAGCAGCTTAGTGCCAGGCCAGGGAGATACGCAGTATTTT. Amino acids: CASSLVPGQGDTQYF. The full variable domain, with the rest looked up from reference TRBV7-2 and TRBJ2-3, is GAGVSQSPSNKVTEKGKDVELRCDPISGHTALYWYRQSLGQGLEFLIYFQGNSAPDKSGLPSDRFSAERTGGSVSTLTIQRTQQEDSAVYLCASSLVPGQGDTQYFGPGTRLTVL.

This clone was counted between two and nine times. J is TRBJ2-7 and V is TRBV28, with no clear D. Germline V gene lookup returns CDR1 MDHEN and CDR2 SYDVKM. V was shortened by 4 bases and J by 4 bases, with 14 bases between the two germline ends. This CDR3 has 14 residues. CDR3 sequence reads: CASSSARAVYEQYV. The CDR3 region has the DNA TGTGCCAGCAGTTCCGCTCGGGCAGTTTACGAGCAGTACGTC.

The V gene is TRBV7-2, the J gene TRBJ2-7; D is unresolved. CDR1 SGHTA and CDR2 FQGNSA come from the germline V gene. The CDR3 has 14 residues. The V and J ends lost 1 base and 2 bases respectively, with 9 bases between them. The CDR3 bases are TGTGCCAGCAGCTTAGAGTGGGCTACCTACGAGCAGTACTTC. Its translation is CASSLEWATYEQYF.

The DNA of the CDR3 is TGCGCCAGCAGCTTTCGGACAGAAAGCTCTGGGGCCAACGTCCTGACTTTC. Translating it yields CASSFRTESSGANVLTF. The chain links TRBV4-1 to TRBJ2-6, with D possibly being TRBD1 (6 bases). In germline, CDR1 is MGHRA, CDR2 YSYEKL. The V and J ends lost 5 bases and 0 bases respectively, with 14 bases between them. The CDR3 runs to 17 residues.

A few counts support this clone. Within the sample, other DNA sequences also encode this same CDR3. This rearrangement joins TRBV7-7 to TRBJ2-1; 9 nucleotides match TRBD1. With 2 bases clipped from V and 7 bases from J, the junction kept 6 bases outside the gene matches. The CDR3 totals 15 residues. Germline CDR1 and CDR2: SSHAT and FNYEAQ (reference sequence). The CDR3 bases are TGTGCCAGCAGCTTAAGGACAGGGGTCGGGAATGAGCAGTTCTTC. It translates to CASSLRTGVGNEQFF.

The V gene is TRBV29-1, the J gene TRBJ2-1; D is perhaps TRBD1 (5 bases). The length of the CDR3 is 13 residues. The V and J ends lost 4 bases and 9 bases respectively, with 16 bases between them. Looked up from germline, CDR1 is SQVTM and CDR2 is ANQGSEA. The CDR3: CSVAQGHSTEQFF. Written as DNA, the CDR3 is TGCAGCGTTGCCCAGGGTCACTCGACTGAGCAGTTCTTC.

This clone was seen a handful of times. The genes are TRBV27 and TRBJ2-2, with D possibly TRBD1 on 6 matching bases. CDR1 is MNHEY and CDR2 is SMNVEV in the germline V gene (reference sequence). CDR3 size: 15 residues. V dropped 3 bases and J dropped 3 bases, with 11 bases sitting between them. DNA of the CDR3: TGTGCCAGCAGTTTTGACACAGGGTACACCGGGGAGCTGTTTTTT. Its protein is CASSFDTGYTGELFF.

The chain links TRBV5-4 to TRBJ2-7; D gene uncertain. Germline values: CDR1 SGHNT, CDR2 YYREEE (reference sequence). Trimming took 4 bases from V and 0 from J, leaving 11 bases between them. The CDR3 contains 14 residues. DNA of the CDR3: TGTGCCAGCAGCCGTGACCGGACCTCCTACGAGCAGTACGTC. As protein: CASSRDRTSYEQYV.

This clone was seen a few times. The chain combines TRBV5-1 with TRBJ1-1; 9 bases map to TRBD1. The length of the CDR3 is 14 residues. The germline V gene has CDR1 SGHRS and CDR2 YFSETQ. V was pared by 4 bases and J by 6 bases, with 7 bases of the junction left unmatched. CDR3 sequence (DNA): TGCGCCAGCAGCAACAGGGGGCTAGGCGCTGAAGCTTTCTTT. Its translation is CASSNRGLGAEAFF.

The chain couples TRBV9 to TRBJ2-3; D possibly matches TRBD1 or TRBD2 (6 bases each). V lost 2 bases and J 0 bases, leaving 16 bases between the germline ends. CDR3 length equals 17 residues. Germline loops: CDR1 SGDLS, CDR2 YYNGEE. DNA of the CDR3: TGTGCCAGCAGCGTGGGAAGGGGGGCCACTAGCACAGATACGCAGTATTTT. Protein product: CASSVGRGATSTDTQYF.

This clone occurred a few times. The CDR3 nucleotides read TGTGCCAGCAGCTGGTACAGTAGGTATAATCAGCCCCAGCATTTT. Translation: CASSWYSRYNQPQHF. V gene TRBV7-9 combines with J gene TRBJ1-5; D remains ambiguous. This CDR3 is built from 15 residues. Germline V gene data show CDR1 as SEHNR and CDR2 as FQNEAQ (reference sequence). The V and J ends lost 4 bases and 4 bases respectively, with 14 bases between them.

This sequence joins TRBV2 and TRBJ2-7; D is ambiguous. V lost 1 base and J lost 3, with 7 bases in between. The CDR3 length is 13 residues. CDR1 and CDR2 from the germline V gene are SNHLY and FYNNEI. As DNA, the CDR3 is TGTGCCAGCAGTGAAGACGGAGTCTACGAGCAGTACGTC. Encoded protein: CASSEDGVYEQYV.

This chain uses TRBV6-5 with TRBJ1-5, with a possible D match to TRBD1 (5 bases). The CDR3 contains 15 residues. From germline, CDR1 is MNHEY and CDR2 SVGAGI. V lost 0 bases and J 2 bases, leaving 8 bases between the germline ends. The CDR3 sequence is CASSYSGRGNQPQHF. In DNA, the CDR3 is TGTGCCAGCAGTTACTCCGGCAGGGGCAATCAGCCCCAGCATTTT.

This rearrangement joins TRBV2 to TRBJ2-3; D call uncertain. Germline CDR1 and CDR2: SNHLY and FYNNEI. Trimming took 3 bases from V and 2 from J, leaving 3 bases between them. This CDR3 contains 12 residues. For the CDR3, the DNA is TGTGCCAGCAGTGACAACACAGATACGCAGTATTTT. Its translation: CASSDNTDTQYF.

V and J are TRBV19 and TRBJ2-3; D call uncertain. Germline CDR1 and CDR2: LNHDA and SQIVND (reference sequence). V lost 6 bases and J lost 1, with 11 bases in between. CDR3 length: 14 residues. The CDR3 loop reads CASRSTSRTDTQYF. The CDR3 DNA reads TGTGCCAGTAGATCGACAAGTCGCACAGATACGCAGTATTTT.

This clone was counted only a few times. This chain links TRBV4-2 with TRBJ2-5; no definite D call. Germline CDR1 is LGHNA and CDR2 is YNFKEQ. The V end lost 0 bases, the J end lost 3 bases, and 14 bases lay between the germline ends. The CDR3 is 16 amino acids. The DNA of the CDR3 is TGTGCCAGCAGCCAAGAATCGGGCGTGGGGAAAGAGACCCAGTACTTC. As protein: CASSQESGVGKETQYF.

The chain couples TRBV4-1 to TRBJ1-5, with D possibly TRBD1 on 5 matching bases. Per the germline V gene, CDR1 is MGHRA and CDR2 is YSYEKL. The CDR3 is made up of 14 amino acids. Trimming took off 4 bases at V and 1 base at J, with 8 bases between the two ends. CDR3 nucleotides: TGCGCCAGCAGCCTTGAGGGGAGCAATCAGCCCCAGCATTTT. Its translation is CASSLEGSNQPQHF.